This T cell receptor (beta chain) was captured by sequencing in a study of cytomegalovirus exposure and HLA in healthy donors. Per germline, CDR1 MNHEY and CDR2 SVGAGI. J was trimmed by 4 bases and V by 0 bases; bases with no gene match: 5. The CDR3 has 15 residues. Produced via immunoSEQ multiplex PCR; TCRdb's table is partial and in-frame only. The table has roughly 67,000 clones, over 80% seen once. V is TRBV6-5 and J is TRBJ1-2; 7 nucleotides agree with TRBD1. The source of this sequence is a man between 18 and 29 years old in good health and CMV-seronegative. The sample consisted of PBMCs. The CDR3 bases are TGTGCCAGCAGTTACTCGGGGGACAGCGGCTATGGCTACACCTTC. Amino acids: CASSYSGDSGYGYTF.